This T cell receptor beta chain appears in the sequencing data of a study of blood T cell repertoires in COVID-19. Recovery meant two consecutive negative NP/OP PCR tests, professional clearance, or resolved symptoms. Trimming removed 1 base at V and 0 bases at J, with 15 bases between. The CDR3 extends over 17 amino acids. Germline CDR1 reads MGHRA; CDR2 reads YSYEKL. Original processing methods: Cell counts per sample came from amplifying reference gene primers. Libraries were prepared by immunoSEQ multiplex PCR; TCRdb keeps only in-frame clonotypes and omits some of them. V and J calls and clone size are copied from that table; D and trimming were computed from the DNA. The sample includes nearly 200,000 clones, 80% to 90% of them seen just once.

The specimen was PBMCs or T cells enriched from blood (not recorded which). The J gene is TRBJ1-2, the V gene TRBV4-1; D is undetermined. The receptor's source is a woman in her late teens or twenties who had recovered from COVID-19. The DNA for the CDR3 is TGCGCCAGCAGCCAAGTTGTGAGGGAGGGAGCTAACTATGGCTACACCTTC. Encoded protein: CASSQVVREGANYGYTF.